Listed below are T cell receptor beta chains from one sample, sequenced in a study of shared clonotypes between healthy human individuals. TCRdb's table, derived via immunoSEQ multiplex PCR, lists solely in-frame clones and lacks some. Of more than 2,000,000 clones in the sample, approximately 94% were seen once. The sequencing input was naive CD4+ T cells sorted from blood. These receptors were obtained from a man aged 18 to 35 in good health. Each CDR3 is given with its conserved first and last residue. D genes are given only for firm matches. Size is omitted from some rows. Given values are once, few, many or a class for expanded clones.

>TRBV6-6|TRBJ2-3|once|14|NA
CASSYVRGADTQYF
TGTGCCAGCAGTTACGTACGGGGAGCAGATACGCAGTATTTT
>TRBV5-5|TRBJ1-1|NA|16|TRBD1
CASSDHGQGAPTEAFF
TGTGCCAGCAGCGACCACGGACAGGGGGCTCCTACTGAAGCTTTCTTT
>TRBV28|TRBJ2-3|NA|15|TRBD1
CASSLLGQITDTQYF
TGTGCCAGCAGTTTACTGGGACAGATCACAGATACGCAGTATTTT
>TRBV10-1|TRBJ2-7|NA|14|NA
CASSEKGRAVEQYF
TGCGCCAGCAGTGAGAAAGGGCGAGCGGTCGAGCAGTACTTC
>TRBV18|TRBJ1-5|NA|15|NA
CASSPQTNSNQPQHF
TGTGCCAGCTCACCTCAAACGAATAGCAATCAGCCCCAGCATTTT
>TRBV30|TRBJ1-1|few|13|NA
CAWSVGRPALAFF
TGTGCCTGGAGTGTGGGCAGACCGGCATTGGCTTTCTTT
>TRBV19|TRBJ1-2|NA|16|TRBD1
CASSMTTGDRAHGYTF
TGTGCCAGTAGTATGACAACGGGTGACAGGGCCCATGGCTACACCTTC
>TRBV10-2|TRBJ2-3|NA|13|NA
CASSGQGTDTQYF
TGCGCCAGCAGTGGACAGGGCACAGATACGCAGTATTTT
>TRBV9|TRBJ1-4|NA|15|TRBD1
CASSPRTGLNEKLFF
TGTGCCAGCAGCCCTCGGACAGGGCTTAATGAAAAACTGTTTTTT
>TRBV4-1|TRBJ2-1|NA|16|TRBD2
CASSQGWASGNNEQFF
TGCGCCAGCAGCCAAGGATGGGCTAGCGGAAACAATGAGCAGTTCTTC
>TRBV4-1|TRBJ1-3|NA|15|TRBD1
CASSQAQGLGNTIYF
TGCGCCAGCAGCCAAGCACAGGGGCTGGGAAACACCATATATTTT